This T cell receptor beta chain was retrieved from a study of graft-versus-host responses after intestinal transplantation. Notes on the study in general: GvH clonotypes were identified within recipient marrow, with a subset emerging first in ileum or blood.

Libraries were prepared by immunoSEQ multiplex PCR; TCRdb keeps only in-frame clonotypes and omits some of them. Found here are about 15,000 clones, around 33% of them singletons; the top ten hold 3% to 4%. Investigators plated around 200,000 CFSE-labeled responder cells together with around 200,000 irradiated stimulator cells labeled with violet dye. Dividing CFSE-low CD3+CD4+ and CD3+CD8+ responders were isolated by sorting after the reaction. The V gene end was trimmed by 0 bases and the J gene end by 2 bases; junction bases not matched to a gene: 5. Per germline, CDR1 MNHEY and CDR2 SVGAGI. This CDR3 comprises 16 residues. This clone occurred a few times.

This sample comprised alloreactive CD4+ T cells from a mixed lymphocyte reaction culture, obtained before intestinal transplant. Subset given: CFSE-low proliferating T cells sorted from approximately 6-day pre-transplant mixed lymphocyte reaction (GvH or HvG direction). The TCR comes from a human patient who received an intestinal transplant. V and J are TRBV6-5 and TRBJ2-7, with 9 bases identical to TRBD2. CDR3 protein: CASSYSLAGAAYEQYF. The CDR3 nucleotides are TGTGCCAGCAGTTACTCACTAGCGGGTGCGGCCTACGAGCAGTACTTC.